The clone carrying this T cell receptor (beta chain) came up once. This specimen comes from a study of blood T cell repertoires in COVID-19. Across the whole study: The analysed material was cDNA or gDNA that came from T cells, B-cell-depleted T cells, or PBMCs.

The V end lost 3 bases, the J end lost 5 bases, and 8 bases lay between the germline ends. This CDR3 comprises 13 residues. Per the germline V gene, CDR1 is LGHDT and CDR2 is YNNKEL (reference sequence). Libraries were prepared by immunoSEQ multiplex PCR; TCRdb keeps only in-frame clonotypes and omits some of them. The table includes approximately 180,000 clones, 80% to 90% detected once. The chain carries TRBV3-1 (or the pseudogene TRBV3-2) and TRBJ1-5, with D uncertain. The material sequenced was peripheral blood. This clonotype originated in a man between 60 and 75 years old with acute or convalescent COVID-19. CDR3 sequence reads: CASSQSGDQPQHF. CDR3 coding DNA: TGTGCCAGCAGCCAGAGCGGTGATCAGCCCCAGCATTTT.